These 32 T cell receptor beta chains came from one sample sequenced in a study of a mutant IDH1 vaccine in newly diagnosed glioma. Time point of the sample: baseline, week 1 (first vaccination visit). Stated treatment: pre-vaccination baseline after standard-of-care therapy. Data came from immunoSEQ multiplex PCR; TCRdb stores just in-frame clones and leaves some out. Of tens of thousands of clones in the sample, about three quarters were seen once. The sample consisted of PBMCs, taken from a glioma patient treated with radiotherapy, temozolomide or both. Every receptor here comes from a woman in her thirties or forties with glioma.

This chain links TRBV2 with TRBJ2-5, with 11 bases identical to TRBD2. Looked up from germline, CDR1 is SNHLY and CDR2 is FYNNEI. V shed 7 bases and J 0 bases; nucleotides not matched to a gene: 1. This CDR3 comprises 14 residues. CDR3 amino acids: CASKGLADQETQYF. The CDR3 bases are TGTGCCAGCAAGGGACTAGCGGACCAAGAGACCCAGTACTTC.

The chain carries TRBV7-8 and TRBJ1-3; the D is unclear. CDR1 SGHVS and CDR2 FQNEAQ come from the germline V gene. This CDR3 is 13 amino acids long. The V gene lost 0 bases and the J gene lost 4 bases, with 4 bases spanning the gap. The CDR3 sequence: CASSLAPGNTIYF. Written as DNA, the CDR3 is TGTGCCAGCAGCTTAGCCCCCGGAAACACCATATATTTT.

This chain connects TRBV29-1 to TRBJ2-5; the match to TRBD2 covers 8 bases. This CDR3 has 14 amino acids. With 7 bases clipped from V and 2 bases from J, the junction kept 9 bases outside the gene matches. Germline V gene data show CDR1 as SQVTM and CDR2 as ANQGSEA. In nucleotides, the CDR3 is TGCAGCGCCCTCCAGCGGGGGAGACAAGAGACCCAGTACTTC. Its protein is CSALQRGRQETQYF.

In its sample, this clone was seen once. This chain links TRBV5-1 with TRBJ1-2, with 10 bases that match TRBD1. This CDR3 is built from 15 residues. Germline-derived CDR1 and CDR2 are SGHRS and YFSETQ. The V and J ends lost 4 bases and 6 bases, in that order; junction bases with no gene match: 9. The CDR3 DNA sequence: TGCGCCAGCAGCAACTCGACAGGGGGCTTTCATGGCTACACCTTC. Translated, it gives CASSNSTGGFHGYTF.

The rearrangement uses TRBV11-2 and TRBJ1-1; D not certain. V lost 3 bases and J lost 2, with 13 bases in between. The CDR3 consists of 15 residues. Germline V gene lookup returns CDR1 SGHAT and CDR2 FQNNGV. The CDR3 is CASSFYADLNTEAFF. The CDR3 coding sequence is TGTGCCAGCAGCTTTTATGCAGATTTAAACACTGAAGCTTTCTTT. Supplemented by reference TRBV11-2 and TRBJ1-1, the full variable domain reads EAGVAQSPRYKIIEKRQSVAFWCNPISGHATLYWYQQILGQGPKLLIQFQNNGVVDDSQLPKDRFSAERLKGVDSTLKIQPAKLEDSAVYLCASSFYADLNTEAFFGQGTRLTVV.

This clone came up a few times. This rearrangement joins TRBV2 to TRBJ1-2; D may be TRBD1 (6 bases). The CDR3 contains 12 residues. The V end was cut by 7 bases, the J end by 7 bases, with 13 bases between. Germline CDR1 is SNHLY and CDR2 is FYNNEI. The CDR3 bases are TGTGCCAGCAACTCAGGGGTCGGTGGCTACACCTTC. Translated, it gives CASNSGVGGYTF.

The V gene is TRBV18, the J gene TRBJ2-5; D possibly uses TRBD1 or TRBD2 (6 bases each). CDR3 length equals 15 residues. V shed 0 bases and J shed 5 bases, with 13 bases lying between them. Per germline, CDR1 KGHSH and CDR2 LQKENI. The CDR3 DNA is TGTGCCAGCTCACCACCGGGGGGCAGGAAGGAGACCCAGTACTTC. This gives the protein CASSPPGGRKETQYF.

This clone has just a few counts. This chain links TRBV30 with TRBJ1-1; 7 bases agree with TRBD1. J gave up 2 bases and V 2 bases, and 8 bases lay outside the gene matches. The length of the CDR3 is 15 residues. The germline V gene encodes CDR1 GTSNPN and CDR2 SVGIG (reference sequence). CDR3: CAWSRGGTFNTEAFF. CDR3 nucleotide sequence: TGTGCCTGGAGTCGAGGGGGCACGTTTAACACTGAAGCTTTCTTT.

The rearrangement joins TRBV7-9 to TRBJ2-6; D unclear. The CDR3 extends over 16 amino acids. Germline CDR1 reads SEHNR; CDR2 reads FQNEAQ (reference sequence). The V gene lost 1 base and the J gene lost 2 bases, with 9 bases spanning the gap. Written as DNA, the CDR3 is TGTGCCAGCAGCTTAGTCTCAGGAGCTGGGGCCAACGTCCTGACTTTC. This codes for CASSLVSGAGANVLTF.

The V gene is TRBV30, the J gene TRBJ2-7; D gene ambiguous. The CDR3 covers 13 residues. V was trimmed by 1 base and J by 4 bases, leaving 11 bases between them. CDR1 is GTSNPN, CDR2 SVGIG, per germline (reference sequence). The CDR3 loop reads CAWSGVFPYEQYF. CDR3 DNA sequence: TGTGCCTGGAGTGGGGTATTTCCTTACGAGCAGTACTTC. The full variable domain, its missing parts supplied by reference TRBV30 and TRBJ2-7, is SQTIHQWPATLVQPVGSPLSLECTVEGTSNPNLYWYRQAAGRGLQLLFYSVGIGQISSEVPQNLSASRPQDRQFILSSKKLLLSDSGFYLCAWSGVFPYEQYFGPGTRLTVT.

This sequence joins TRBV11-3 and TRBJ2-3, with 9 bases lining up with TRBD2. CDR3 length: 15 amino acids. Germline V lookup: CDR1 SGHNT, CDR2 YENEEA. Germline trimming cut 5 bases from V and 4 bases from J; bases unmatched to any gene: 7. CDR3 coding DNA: TGTGCCAGCAGCACCGGGACTAGCATCGCAGATACGCAGTATTTT. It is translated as CASSTGTSIADTQYF.

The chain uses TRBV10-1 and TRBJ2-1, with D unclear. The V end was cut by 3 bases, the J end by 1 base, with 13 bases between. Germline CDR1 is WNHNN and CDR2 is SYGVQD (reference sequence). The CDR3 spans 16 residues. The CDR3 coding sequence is TGCGCCAGCAGTGACGAGAAGGGCCGTTCCTACAATGAGCAGTTCTTC. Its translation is CASSDEKGRSYNEQFF.

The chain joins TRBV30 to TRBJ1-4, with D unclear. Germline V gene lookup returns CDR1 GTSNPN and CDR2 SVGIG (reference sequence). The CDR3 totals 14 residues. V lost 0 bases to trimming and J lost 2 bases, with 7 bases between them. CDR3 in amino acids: CAWSVLRTNEKLFF. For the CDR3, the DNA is TGTGCCTGGAGTGTACTCCGGACTAATGAAAAACTGTTTTTT.

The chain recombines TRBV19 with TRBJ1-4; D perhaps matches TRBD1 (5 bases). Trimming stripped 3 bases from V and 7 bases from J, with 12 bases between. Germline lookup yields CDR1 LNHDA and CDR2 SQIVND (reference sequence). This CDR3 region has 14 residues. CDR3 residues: CASSIWGTGEKLFF. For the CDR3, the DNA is TGTGCCAGTAGTATCTGGGGGACGGGTGAAAAACTGTTTTTT.

CDR3 protein: CASSTQGRGQPQHF. In nucleotides, the CDR3 is TGTGCCAGCAGCACACAGGGGAGAGGTCAGCCCCAGCATTTT. V usage is TRBV6-5 and J usage is TRBJ1-5, with 7 bases fitting TRBD1. Germline V gene data show CDR1 as MNHEY and CDR2 as SVGAGI. This CDR3 has 14 amino acids. With V trimmed by 6 bases and J by 6 bases, 8 bases remained unmatched.

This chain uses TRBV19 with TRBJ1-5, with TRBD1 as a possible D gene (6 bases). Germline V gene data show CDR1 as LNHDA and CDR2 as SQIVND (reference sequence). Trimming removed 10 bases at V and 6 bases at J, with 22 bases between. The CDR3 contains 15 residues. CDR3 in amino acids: CATKGGPGDGQPQHF. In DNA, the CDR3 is TGTGCCACCAAAGGGGGGCCAGGTGATGGTCAGCCCCAGCATTTT.

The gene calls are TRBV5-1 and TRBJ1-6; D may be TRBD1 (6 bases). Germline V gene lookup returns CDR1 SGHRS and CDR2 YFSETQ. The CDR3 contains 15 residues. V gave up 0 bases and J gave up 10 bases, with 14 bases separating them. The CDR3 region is CASSLEPQGGSPLHF. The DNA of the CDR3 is TGCGCCAGCAGCTTGGAGCCACAGGGAGGGTCACCCCTCCACTTT.

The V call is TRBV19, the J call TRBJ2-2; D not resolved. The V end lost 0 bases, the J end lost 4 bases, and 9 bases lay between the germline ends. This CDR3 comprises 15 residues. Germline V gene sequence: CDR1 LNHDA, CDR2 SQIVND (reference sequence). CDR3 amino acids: CASSIEFRTTGELFF. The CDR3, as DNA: TGTGCCAGTAGTATAGAATTTAGGACCACCGGGGAGCTGTTTTTT. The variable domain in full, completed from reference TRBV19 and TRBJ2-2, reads DGGITQSPKYLFRKEGQNVTLSCEQNLNHDAMYWYRQDPGQGLRLIYYSQIVNDFQKGDIAEGYSVSREKKESFPLTVTSAQKNPTAFYLCASSIEFRTTGELFFGEGSRLTVL.

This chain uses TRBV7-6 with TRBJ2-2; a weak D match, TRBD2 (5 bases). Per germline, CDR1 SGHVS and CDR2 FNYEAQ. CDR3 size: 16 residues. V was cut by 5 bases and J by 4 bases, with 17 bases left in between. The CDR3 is CASSPKRGFGTGELFF. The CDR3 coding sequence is TGTGCCAGCAGCCCCAAACGAGGGTTTGGCACCGGGGAGCTGTTTTTT.

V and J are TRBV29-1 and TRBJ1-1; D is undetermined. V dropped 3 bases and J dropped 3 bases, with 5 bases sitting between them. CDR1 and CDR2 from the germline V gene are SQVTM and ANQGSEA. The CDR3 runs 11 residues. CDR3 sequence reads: CSVDRYTEAFF. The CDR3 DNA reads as TGCAGCGTTGATCGGTACACTGAAGCTTTCTTT.

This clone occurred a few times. The CDR3 spells CSAKWGRGYTF. As DNA, the CDR3 is TGCAGTGCTAAATGGGGTCGGGGCTACACCTTC. The gene calls are TRBV20-1 and TRBJ1-2, with no clear D. Per germline, CDR1 DFQATT and CDR2 SNEGSKA (reference sequence). V dropped 4 bases and J dropped 8 bases, with 11 bases sitting between them. The length of the CDR3 is 11 residues.

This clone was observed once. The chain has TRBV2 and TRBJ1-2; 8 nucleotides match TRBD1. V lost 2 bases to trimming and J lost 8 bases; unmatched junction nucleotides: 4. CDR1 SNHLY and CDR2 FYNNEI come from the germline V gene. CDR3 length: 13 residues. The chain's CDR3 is CASSEQGARGYTF. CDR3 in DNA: TGTGCCAGCAGTGAACAGGGGGCTAGGGGCTACACCTTC.

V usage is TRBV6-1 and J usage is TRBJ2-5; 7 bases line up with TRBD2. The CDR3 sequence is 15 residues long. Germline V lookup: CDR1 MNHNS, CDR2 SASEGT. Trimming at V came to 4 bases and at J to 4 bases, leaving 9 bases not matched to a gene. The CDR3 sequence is CASSVVWGGLETQYF. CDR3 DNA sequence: TGTGCCAGCAGTGTGGTGTGGGGAGGGCTAGAGACCCAGTACTTC.

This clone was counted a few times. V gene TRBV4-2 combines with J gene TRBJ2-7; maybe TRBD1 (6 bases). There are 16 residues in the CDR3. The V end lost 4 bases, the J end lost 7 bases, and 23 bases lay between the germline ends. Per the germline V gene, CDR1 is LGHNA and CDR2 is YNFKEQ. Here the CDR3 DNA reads TGTGCCAGCAGCCTAGACCTGGCAGGGGAGTTAGAGGAGCAGTACTTC. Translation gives CASSLDLAGELEEQYF.

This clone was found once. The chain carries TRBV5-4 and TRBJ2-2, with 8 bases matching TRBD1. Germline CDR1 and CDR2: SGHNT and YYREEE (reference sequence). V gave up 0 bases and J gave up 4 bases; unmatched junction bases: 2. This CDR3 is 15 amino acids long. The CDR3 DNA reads TGTGCCAGCAGCTTGGGCGGACAGGGCACCGGGGAGCTGTTTTTT. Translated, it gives CASSLGGQGTGELFF.

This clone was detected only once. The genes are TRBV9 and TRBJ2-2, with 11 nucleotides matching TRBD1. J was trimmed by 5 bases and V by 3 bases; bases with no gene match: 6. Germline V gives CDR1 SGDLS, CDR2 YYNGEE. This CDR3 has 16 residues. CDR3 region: CASSAPGQGVTGELFF. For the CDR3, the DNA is TGTGCCAGCAGCGCCCCGGGACAGGGGGTTACCGGGGAGCTGTTTTTT.

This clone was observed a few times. CDR3 protein: CASSLDGFYGYTF. The CDR3 nucleotides are TGTGCCAGCAGTCTCGACGGATTCTATGGCTACACCTTC. The chain is built from TRBV6-6 and TRBJ1-2; D is ambiguous. From germline, CDR1 is MNHNY and CDR2 SVGAGI (reference sequence). The CDR3 covers 13 residues. Trimming left V 5 bases short and J 4 bases short, with 11 bases between.

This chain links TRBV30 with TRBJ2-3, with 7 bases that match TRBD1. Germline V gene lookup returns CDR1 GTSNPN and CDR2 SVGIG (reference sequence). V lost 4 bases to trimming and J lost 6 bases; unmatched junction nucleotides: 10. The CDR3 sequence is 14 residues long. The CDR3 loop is CAWNRDPQGDTQYF. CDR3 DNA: TGTGCCTGGAACCGGGACCCACAGGGGGATACGCAGTATTTT.

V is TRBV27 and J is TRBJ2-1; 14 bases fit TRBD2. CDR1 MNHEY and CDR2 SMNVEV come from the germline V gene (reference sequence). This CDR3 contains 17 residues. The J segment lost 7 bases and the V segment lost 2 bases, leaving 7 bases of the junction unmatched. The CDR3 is CASSLRLAGGQGNEQFF. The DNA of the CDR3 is TGTGCCAGCAGTTTAAGACTAGCGGGGGGGCAAGGTAATGAGCAGTTCTTC.

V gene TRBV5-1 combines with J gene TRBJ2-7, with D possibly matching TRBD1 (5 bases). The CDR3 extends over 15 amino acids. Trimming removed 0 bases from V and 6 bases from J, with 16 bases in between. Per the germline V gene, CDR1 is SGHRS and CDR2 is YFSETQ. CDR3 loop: CASSLGSGLLSEQYF. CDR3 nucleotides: TGCGCCAGCAGCTTGGGGTCAGGGCTCTTATCCGAGCAGTACTTC.

CDR3 coding DNA: TGTGCCAGCAGCTCGGCGATTCGGTATGGCTACACCTTC. Translation gives CASSSAIRYGYTF. The chain combines TRBV21-1 with TRBJ1-2. TRBV21-1 is labeled a pseudogene. The CDR3 is 13 amino acids.

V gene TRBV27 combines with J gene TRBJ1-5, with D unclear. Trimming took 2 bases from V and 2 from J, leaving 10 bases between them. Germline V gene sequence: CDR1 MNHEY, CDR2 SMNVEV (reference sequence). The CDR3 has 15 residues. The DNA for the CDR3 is TGTGCCAGCAGTTTAGTGAAGGAGGGCAATCAGCCCCAGCATTTT. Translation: CASSLVKEGNQPQHF.